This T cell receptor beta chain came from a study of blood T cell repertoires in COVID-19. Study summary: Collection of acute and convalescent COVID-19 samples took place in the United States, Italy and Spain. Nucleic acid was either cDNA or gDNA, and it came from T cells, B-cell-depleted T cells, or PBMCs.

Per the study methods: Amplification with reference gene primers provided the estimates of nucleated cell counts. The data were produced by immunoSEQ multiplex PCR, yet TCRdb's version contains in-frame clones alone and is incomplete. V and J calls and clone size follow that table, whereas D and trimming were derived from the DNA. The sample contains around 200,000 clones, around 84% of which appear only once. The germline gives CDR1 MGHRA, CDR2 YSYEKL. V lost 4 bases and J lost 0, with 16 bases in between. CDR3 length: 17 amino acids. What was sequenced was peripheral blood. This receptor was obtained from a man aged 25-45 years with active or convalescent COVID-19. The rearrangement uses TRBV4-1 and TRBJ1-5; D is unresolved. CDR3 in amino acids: CASSPHNHEYSNQPQHF. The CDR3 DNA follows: TGCGCCAGCAGCCCTCACAACCACGAATATAGCAATCAGCCCCAGCATTTT.